This T cell receptor (beta chain) was observed in a study of T cell responses to AZD1222 COVID-19 vaccine (dated by TCRdb to the early 2020s). At the level of the whole study: A total of about 230 trial participants underwent TCR sequencing, of whom about 210 received two doses of AZD1222 and some 25 received two doses of the MenACWY control vaccine. Trial participants were enrolled by age into 18-55, 56-69 and 70-plus year subgroups, with roughly 160, 29 and 62 TCR-sequenced participants respectively. Overall study outcomes, separate from this receptor: CD4 TCRs associated with the vaccine covered the entire spike protein, and the dominant responses were in regions 160-218 and 743-854. Spike-specific TCR breadth and depth rose significantly after two AZD1222 doses compared with day 0 and with MenACWY recipients. The 56-69-year group was small, and its depth increase did not reach significance, likely because of low power. Conclusions about previously exposed vaccinees were limited because only six AZD1222 recipients were SARS-CoV-2 seropositive at baseline. Because no day 14 peak-response samples were available, repertoires were characterized only after the peak T cell response. Reportedly, close to half of the unique spike-specific TCRs recognized epitopes lying outside the regions that are mutated in the B.1.351 and B.1.1.7 variants. Most participants were white British and females outnumbered males, and the authors suggested that clonal diversity may have been underestimated.

This clone was detected once. Its antigen remains unidentified. No base-level quality is on record; no much larger clone is a single base apart. The CDR3 regions of human TCRbeta chains were analyzed by immunosequencing. In the paper's pipeline: TCRs in the repertoires were matched against a reference library of SARS-CoV-2-specific TCRs that had been generated with the MIRA antigen-specificity platform. Breadth meant the fraction of unique TCRs that were SARS-CoV-2-associated, whereas depth meant the fraction of total T cells that were SARS-CoV-2-associated. Using the MIRA data, each spike-specific TCR was assigned both to the spike region to which the TCR was reactive and to a CD4 or CD8 class. Log10-transformed breadth and depth values were compared by one-way ANOVA with Sidak's multiple comparisons tests. In its TCRdb copy, this immuneACCESS table keeps in-frame sequences only and misses some clones. Where compared with another copy, unresolved V genes explain less than half of these, and the others have no known cause. V and J calls and clone size follow that table, whereas D and trimming were derived from the DNA. This sample is represented by 180,000 or so clones; roughly 91% of them were singletons. More than 1.5% of the sample belongs to the ten largest clones.

The sample's time point, from its label and the paper: about 28 days (+/-7) after the second vaccine dose. Because spike-specific TCR depth and breadth did not differ between the two schedules, AZD1222 recipients who got a second dose at roughly 4 weeks were pooled with those who got a second dose at roughly 12 weeks. Vaccinee samples came from UK trials COV001 and COV002, including a single-blind randomized controlled phase 2/3 trial of AZD1222 (ChAdOx1 nCoV-19) in healthy adults. Trial participant PBMC samples were collected at day 0 and day 28 after the second dose for TCRbeta chain sequencing. The sequenced sample was peripheral blood, obtained 28 days after the second AZD1222 dose. The clonotype originates from an adult who received the AZD1222 COVID-19 vaccine.

The bases are TGTGCCAGCAGTCTCGTTCGGGGGGGCAATCAGCCCCAGCATTTT. Its protein reads: CASSLVRGGNQPQHF. This chain joins TRBV6-2 or TRBV6-3 to TRBJ1-5; the D segment could be TRBD1, given 5 matching bases. The CDR3 goes from the cysteine to the phenylalanine over 15 residues. Here the CDR3 DNA is all that survives: 45 bases in frame from base 1. At the junction V is shortened by 5 bases and J by 2 bases, with 13 bases in between. Sequences MNHEY (CDR1) and SVGEGT (CDR2) are obtained from the germline V gene.